These 24 T cell receptor beta chains share one sample of origin, sequenced in a study of Graves' ophthalmopathy and Graves' hyperthyroidism. RNA transcripts yielded amplified TCR beta CDR3 regions. Amplification began with first-round RT-PCR using HTBI primers, then second-round multiplex PCR was performed. Via MiXCR, TCRdb re-called the multiplex PCR reads, giving one row per CDR3 protein. Of approximately 160,000 distinct CDR3 sequences detected, roughly 36% appear once; the ten largest clones hold 7.5% to 10%. Specimen: peripheral blood. Every receptor here comes from a young man with Graves' ophthalmopathy.

This chain uses TRBV2 with TRBJ1-1; D unclear. CDR3 length: 11 amino acids. In germline, CDR1 is SNHLY, CDR2 FYNNEI. Trimming took 1 base from V and 4 from J, leaving 1 base between them. In nucleotides, the CDR3 is TGTGCCAGCAGTGAAGGCACTGAAGCTTTCTTT. The encoded protein is CASSEGTEAFF.

This chain connects TRBV27 to TRBJ2-7, with 10 bases fitting TRBD1. The V and J ends lost 4 bases and 5 bases, in that order; junction bases with no gene match: 2. CDR1 and CDR2 (germline): MNHEY, SMNVEV (reference sequence). The CDR3 is 13 residues long. The CDR3 DNA follows: TGTGCCAGCAGTTCCGGGACAGGGGACGAGCAGTACTTC. It specifies CASSSGTGDEQYF.

This chain connects TRBV29-1 to TRBJ1-2; TRBD1 matches at 8 bases. The CDR3 length is 11 residues. Trimming took 8 bases from V and 3 from J; bases not matched to a gene: 2. From germline, CDR1 is SQVTM and CDR2 ANQGSEA. CDR3 nucleotide sequence: TGCAGCTTGGGACAGGACTATGGCTACACCTTC. Protein: CSLGQDYGYTF.

The rearrangement joins TRBV28 to TRBJ2-5; possibly TRBD1 or TRBD2 for D (5 bases each). The V end lost 6 bases, the J end lost 5 bases, and 16 bases lay between the germline ends. The CDR3 consists of 14 residues. Germline CDR1 is MDHEN and CDR2 is SYDVKM. The CDR3 nucleotides read TGTGCCAGCAGCTACGGGACGGACAAGGAGACCCAGTACTTC. Protein product: CASSYGTDKETQYF.

There are many counts of this clonotype. V gene TRBV2 combines with J gene TRBJ1-5; no firm D call. Germline CDR1 and CDR2: SNHLY and FYNNEI. The CDR3 extends over 13 amino acids. The ends were cut back, 3 bases at V and 4 bases at J, with 7 bases in the middle. In nucleotides, the CDR3 is TGTGCCAGCAGTGACAGTTTAAATCAGCCCCAGCATTTT. Protein sequence: CASSDSLNQPQHF.

V and J are TRBV5-1 and TRBJ2-7; D may be TRBD2 (7 bases). Germline V lookup: CDR1 SGHRS, CDR2 YFSETQ. CDR3 length: 19 amino acids. The ends were cut back, 0 bases at V and 4 bases at J, with 26 bases in the middle. CDR3 sequence (DNA): TGCGCCAGCAGCTTGGGATATGGGACCTACAGGGAGGGGATGTACGAGCAGTACTTC. It is translated as CASSLGYGTYREGMYEQYF.

The chain recombines TRBV11-2 with TRBJ2-7; 7 positions match TRBD2. With V trimmed by 0 bases and J by 5 bases, 7 bases remained unmatched. The CDR3 extends over 15 amino acids. Germline V gene sequence: CDR1 SGHAT, CDR2 FQNNGV. The CDR3 nucleotides are TGTGCCAGCAGCTTAGAAGCGGGAACCGGCCACGAGCAGTACTTC. It yields the protein CASSLEAGTGHEQYF.

V usage is TRBV4-3 and J usage is TRBJ2-2; 7 nucleotides line up with TRBD1. CDR1 and CDR2 from the germline V gene are LGHNA and YSLEER. The CDR3 consists of 17 residues. The trim removed 3 bases at V and 4 bases at J, leaving 11 bases unmatched. The CDR3 loop reads CASSHDTDGQVTGELFF. The CDR3 DNA is TGCGCCAGCAGCCATGATACGGATGGACAGGTCACCGGGGAGCTGTTTTTT.

This clonotype was detected ten times or more. The gene calls are TRBV28 and TRBJ2-7; no reliable D call. The CDR3 is 12 amino acids. In germline, CDR1 is MDHEN, CDR2 SYDVKM. CDR3 DNA: TGTGCCAGCAGCAAGACCCCTCAGCCTCCCGTCGTC. Its translation: CASSKTPQPPVV.

This clonotype was counted at least ten times. The chain links TRBV20-1 to TRBJ2-5; 8 positions match TRBD2. The germline V gene encodes CDR1 DFQATT and CDR2 SNEGSKA (reference sequence). Germline trimming cut 3 bases from V and 5 bases from J; bases unmatched to any gene: 5. The CDR3 is 13 residues long. Written as DNA, the CDR3 is TGCAGTGCTAGCGGGAGGGTTGGCGAGACCCAGTACTTC. The encoded protein is CSASGRVGETQYF.

V usage is TRBV27 and J usage is TRBJ1-1; D ambiguous. The CDR3 totals 13 residues. V was trimmed by 8 bases and J by 1 base, leaving 11 bases between them. CDR1 and CDR2 from the germline V gene are MNHEY and SMNVEV (reference sequence). The CDR3 region is CASRTRRNTEAFF. The DNA for the CDR3 is TGTGCCAGCCGGACCCGGAGGAACACTGAAGCTTTCTTT.

This clonotype showed up just a few times. The chain joins TRBV6-1 to TRBJ1-1, with 10 bases that match TRBD1. This CDR3 contains 13 residues. Germline V gene sequence: CDR1 MNHNS, CDR2 SASEGT. Trimming removed 10 bases from V and 6 bases from J; junction bases left unmatched: 8. CDR3 in amino acids: CATRRGQGAEAFF. The CDR3 coding sequence is TGTGCCACCCGCAGAGGACAGGGGGCTGAAGCTTTCTTT.

In its sample, this clonotype was seen many times. The V and J genes are TRBV12-3 or TRBV12-4 and TRBJ2-5; D might be TRBD2 (6 bases). This CDR3 region has 14 residues. The V and J ends lost 3 bases and 2 bases respectively, with 10 bases between them. Written as DNA, the CDR3 is TGTGCCAGCAGTTTCCTGGGACTTCAAGAGACCCAGTACTTC. It codes for CASSFLGLQETQYF.

This clonotype was seen at least ten times. The V and J genes are TRBV10-3 and TRBJ1-4; D unresolved. V gave up 10 bases and J gave up 4 bases, with 13 bases separating them. The germline CDR1 and CDR2 sequences are ENHRY and SYGVKD. This CDR3 spans 13 amino acids. CDR3 sequence reads: CATGRTLNEKLFF. The CDR3 coding sequence is TGTGCCACTGGACGGACTCTTAATGAAAAACTGTTTTTT.

This clonotype was seen at least ten times. The chain carries TRBV4-3 and TRBJ2-7; TRBD2 is a possible D gene (5 bases). V gave up 3 bases and J gave up 0 bases, with 15 bases separating them. Germline V lookup: CDR1 LGHNA, CDR2 YSLEER. The CDR3 spans 16 residues. The CDR3 sequence: CASSQLRGPGSYEQYF. CDR3 nucleotides: TGCGCCAGCAGCCAGCTCCGAGGGCCGGGCTCCTACGAGCAGTACTTC.

The V and J genes are TRBV7-8 and TRBJ1-5, with D perhaps TRBD1 (5 bases). Trimming removed 5 bases at V and 0 bases at J, with 11 bases between. Per the germline V gene, CDR1 is SGHVS and CDR2 is FQNEAQ. The CDR3 contains 15 residues. CDR3 in DNA: TGTGCCAGCAGCCAGGACACCCATAGCAATCAGCCCCAGCATTTT. This gives the protein CASSQDTHSNQPQHF.

The V call is TRBV19, the J call TRBJ2-7; D is undetermined. With 3 bases removed from V and 7 bases from J, the gap between germline ends came to 19 bases. Germline-derived CDR1 and CDR2 are LNHDA and SQIVND (reference sequence). The CDR3 is 15 amino acids. For the CDR3, the DNA is TGTGCCAGTAGTATGATCGTGGGAAGAGTGGGGGAGCAGTACTTC. This gives the protein CASSMIVGRVGEQYF.

Concerning this clonotype itself: Mismatch with germline at one junction end may stem from a read error. CDR3 DNA: TGTGCTAGCAGCATTAACTCAGACCAAGAGACCCAGTACTTC. This sequence encodes CASSINSDQETQYF. V is TRBV7-7 and J is TRBJ2-5; D unclear. Germline-derived CDR1 and CDR2 are SSHAT and FNYEAQ (reference sequence). There are 14 residues in the CDR3.

V usage is TRBV29-1 and J usage is TRBJ2-7, with D possibly called TRBD1 or TRBD2 (5 bases each). Between the trimmed V and J ends, which lost 6 bases and 6 bases, there was a span of 21 bases. Germline CDR1 SQVTM, CDR2 ANQGSEA. The CDR3 spans 14 residues. This CDR3 is CSVREAGPRGEQYF. CDR3 nucleotide sequence: TGCAGCGTCCGTGAAGCAGGGCCCCGGGGCGAGCAGTACTTC.

This clonotype appeared many times. The CDR3 is CASSSGTRSGELFF. In DNA form, the CDR3 reads TGTGCCAGCAGCTCCGGGACTAGGTCCGGGGAGCTGTTTTTT. The J gene is TRBJ2-2, the V gene TRBV7-3, with 8 bases matching TRBD2. This CDR3 contains 14 residues. CDR1 SGHTA and CDR2 FQGTGA come from the germline V gene. V trimming: 4 bases; J trimming: 6 bases; junction bases outside the gene matches: 4.

In its sample, this clonotype was seen many times. The chain couples TRBV6-5 to TRBJ1-3, with TRBD1 as a possible D gene (6 bases). Deletions cut 6 bases from V and 3 bases from J, with 15 bases between. CDR3 length: 15 residues. Germline CDR1 MNHEY, CDR2 SVGAGI. The CDR3 is CASSPWGALGNTIYF. DNA for the CDR3: TGTGCCAGCAGCCCGTGGGGGGCGCTTGGAAACACCATATATTTT.

The rearrangement links TRBV20-1 to TRBJ2-5; TRBD1 agrees at 10 bases. The CDR3 covers 13 residues. Looked up from germline, CDR1 is DFQATT and CDR2 is SNEGSKA (reference sequence). Trimming took 7 bases from V and 2 from J; bases not matched to a gene: 4. CDR3 loop: CSEPGQGQETQYF. CDR3 sequence (DNA): TGCAGTGAACCGGGACAGGGGCAAGAGACCCAGTACTTC.

The rearrangement joins TRBV2 to TRBJ1-1, with a tentative D call TRBD1 (6 bases). Trimming took 8 bases from V and 4 from J, leaving 14 bases between them. Germline CDR1 and CDR2: SNHLY and FYNNEI. CDR3 length equals 13 residues. The CDR3 loop reads CASGNRDFTEAFF. CDR3 coding DNA: TGTGCCAGCGGGAACAGGGACTTCACTGAAGCTTTCTTT.

The sample holds many counts of this clonotype. The chain's CDR3 is CASSEITSGSGGELFF. The CDR3 DNA follows: TGTGCCAGCAGTGAAATAACTAGCGGGAGTGGCGGGGAGCTGTTTTTT. The chain combines TRBV2 with TRBJ2-2; 11 bases are shared with TRBD2. There are 16 residues in the CDR3. CDR1 and CDR2 (germline): SNHLY, FYNNEI. The trim removed 2 bases at V and 7 bases at J, leaving 6 bases unmatched.